Following are 24 T cell receptor beta chains from one sample sequenced in a study of T cells in women clearing cervical HPV infection. Clones were read by immunoSEQ multiplex PCR, and TCRdb kept only the in-frame ones, dropping some. Found here are roughly 14,000 clones; the top ten clones hold less than 25%. Input material: blood buffy coat. These receptors came from a woman aged 18-70 years with a cervical HPV16 infection that either progressed to CIN3+ or cleared (not recorded which).

As concerns this clone: The read ends 3 residues before the CDR3 terminus; that terminus is restored from the germline J gene. V usage is TRBV5-6 and J usage is TRBJ2-3; 7 bases line up with TRBD1. The CDR3 loop spans 13 amino acids. Germline lookup yields CDR1 SGHDT and CDR2 YYEEEE. CDR3 sequence: CASSRDSTGTQYF. CDR3 bases read: TGTGCCAGCAGCCGGGACAGCACAGGGACG.

This clone is called medium-sized based on its frequency. From the germline J gene comes the end of the CDR3, since the read stops 3 residues before it. The chain combines TRBV5-1 with TRBJ2-3; D remains ambiguous. Germline assignment: CDR1 SGHRS and CDR2 YFSETQ. This CDR3 comprises 15 residues. Trimming cost V 0 bases and J 0 bases, with 8 bases left between them. Incomplete CDR3 DNA: TGCGCCAGCAGCTTGGGGCAGGAAAGCACAGATACG. Its translation: CASSLGQESTDT. The whole CDR3 reads CASSLGQESTDTQYF.

Points on this clone: The read ends 3 residues shy of where the CDR3 ends; the end is completed using the germline J gene. The J gene is TRBJ2-3, the V gene TRBV5-4, with D possibly TRBD1 on 5 matching bases. Germline V gene lookup returns CDR1 SGHNT and CDR2 YYREEE (reference sequence). CDR3 length equals 13 residues. V was trimmed by 5 bases and J by 3 bases, leaving 10 bases between them. The CDR3 sequence: CASRGHKTDTQYF. The sequenced part of the CDR3 DNA is TGTGCCAGCAGGGGGCACAAAACAGATACG.

On this clone: The CDR3 is cut off 3 residues early in the read; its end comes from the germline J gene. The chain recombines TRBV5-1 with TRBJ2-5, with 10 bases that match TRBD2. V was clipped by 0 bases and J by 5 bases; unmatched bases: 7. The length of the CDR3 is 16 residues. CDR1 is SGHRS, CDR2 YFSETQ, per germline. The CDR3 region is CASSLGSGGASETQYF. Partial CDR3 DNA: TGCGCCAGCAGCTTGGGGAGCGGGGGGGCAAGTGAGACC.

A remark on this clone: Read sequence stops 3 residues before the CDR3 end, and the germline J gene provides the missing end. The chain recombines TRBV2 with TRBJ1-2; D unclear. The CDR3 consists of 12 residues. Germline CDR1 and CDR2: SNHLY and FYNNEI. CDR3 protein: CASSEDSNIYTF. The sequenced CDR3 bases are TGTGCCAGCAGTGAAGACAGTAACATC.

On this clone itself: The read ends 3 residues shy of where the CDR3 ends; the end is completed using the germline J gene. This chain connects TRBV12-3 or TRBV12-4 to TRBJ2-2, with TRBD1 matching 9 bases. CDR3 length: 15 amino acids. CDR3 residues: CASSLPGQGFEKLFF. The sequenced part of the CDR3 DNA is TGTGCCAGCAGTTTACCGGGACAGGGTTTTGAAAAG.

Worth noting for this clone: The read falls 3 residues short of the CDR3 end, and the missing part is taken from the germline J gene. The chain recombines TRBV7-9 with TRBJ2-6; no clear D gene. Germline CDR1 SEHNR, CDR2 FQNEAQ (reference sequence). Trimming shortened V by 2 bases and J by 0 bases, and 5 bases separated the two germline ends. CDR3 length: 15 amino acids. The CDR3 DNA, read in part, is TGTGCCAGCAGCTTAAGCCGCTCTGGGGCCAACGTC. Amino acid sequence: CASSLSRSGANV. The whole CDR3 region reads CASSLSRSGANVLTF. Variable domain in full (rest from reference TRBV7-9 and TRBJ2-6): DTGVSQNPRHKITKRGQNVTFRCDPISEHNRLYWYRQTLGQGPEFLTYFQNEAQLEKSRLLSDRFSAERPKGSFSTLEIQRTEQGDSAMYLCASSLSRSGANVLTFGAGSRLTVL.

A remark on this clone: The read finishes 3 residues shy of the CDR3 end, and the germline J gene is used to complete it. The J gene is TRBJ1-2, the V gene TRBV20-1, with 9 bases lining up with TRBD1. Germline-derived CDR1 and CDR2 are DFQATT and SNEGSKA (reference sequence). V lost 3 bases to trimming and J lost 7 bases; unmatched junction nucleotides: 9. The CDR3 spans 14 residues. The CDR3 sequence: CSASPQGAVLGYTF. The CDR3 bases that were read are TGCAGTGCTAGTCCACAGGGGGCGGTACTTGGC.

In regard to this clone: The read ends 3 residues before the CDR3 terminus; that terminus is restored from the germline J gene. This chain uses TRBV30 with TRBJ1-1, with no clear D. The germline V gene has CDR1 GTSNPN and CDR2 SVGIG (reference sequence). The V end was cut by 2 bases, the J end by 4 bases, with 8 bases between. This CDR3 is built from 12 residues. The CDR3 sequence is CAWSLRGTEAFF. Incomplete CDR3 DNA: TGTGCCTGGAGTTTACGGGGCACTGAA.

A remark on this clone: The CDR3 end lies 3 residues beyond the end of the read and is filled in from the germline J gene. This chain joins TRBV19 and TRBJ1-2; TRBD1 is a possible D gene (5 bases). The V and J ends lost 7 bases and 2 bases respectively, with 11 bases between them. Germline V gene data show CDR1 as LNHDA and CDR2 as SQIVND (reference sequence). The CDR3 extends over 13 amino acids. CDR3: CASTPDNNYGYTF. The sequenced CDR3 bases are TGTGCCAGTACCCCGGACAACAACTATGGC.

Remarks on this clone: From the germline J gene comes the end of the CDR3, since the read stops 3 residues before it. The chain recombines TRBV5-1 with TRBJ2-1; D perhaps matches TRBD1 (5 bases). The germline V gene has CDR1 SGHRS and CDR2 YFSETQ. The CDR3 extends over 15 amino acids. V was cut by 0 bases and J by 3 bases, with 10 bases left in between. The CDR3 region is CASSLGQGHYNEQFF. CDR3 bases read: TGCGCCAGCAGCTTGGGTCAGGGCCACTACAATGAG. The full variable domain, completed using reference TRBV5-1 and TRBJ2-1, is KAGVTQTPRYLIKTRGQQVTLSCSPISGHRSVSWYQQTPGQGLQFLFEYFSETQRNKGNFPGRFSGRQFSNSRSEMNVSTLELGDSALYLCASSLGQGHYNEQFFGPGTRLTVL.

As for this clone: Sequencing ends 3 residues short of the CDR3 end; the germline J gene provides the rest. The chain combines TRBV7-3 with TRBJ1-2; a weak D match, TRBD1 (5 bases). The germline V gene encodes CDR1 SGHTA and CDR2 FQGTGA. The CDR3 is 15 amino acids. CDR3 DNA (partial): TGTGCCAGCAGCCCGGGACTAGCGGCGACAGATACC. Amino acids: CASSPGLAATDT. In full, the CDR3 is CASSPGLAATDTYTF.

In regard to this clone: The CDR3 is cut off 3 residues early in the read; its end comes from the germline J gene. V usage is TRBV18 and J usage is TRBJ1-2; 10 positions agree with TRBD1. This CDR3 spans 14 amino acids. Per germline, CDR1 KGHSH and CDR2 LQKENI. The CDR3 here is CASSPGTGDPDYTF. Incomplete CDR3 DNA: TGTGCCAGCTCTCCCGGGACAGGGGACCCCGAC.

With respect to this clone: Read data end 3 residues before the CDR3 end; the end is taken from the germline J gene. This chain uses TRBV19 with TRBJ2-5; weak D call: TRBD2 (5 bases). Trimming stripped 4 bases from V and 4 bases from J, with 10 bases between. The V gene's germline CDR1 is LNHDA and CDR2 SQIVND (reference sequence). This CDR3 contains 13 residues. The CDR3 DNA, read in part, is TGTGCCAGTAGTACCGTGGCGGGAGAGACC. As protein: CASSTVAGET. The whole CDR3 protein is CASSTVAGETQYF.

With respect to this clone: The read ends 3 residues shy of where the CDR3 ends; the end is completed using the germline J gene. J is TRBJ1-6 and V is TRBV4-2; no reliable D call. This CDR3 region has 13 residues. Germline V gives CDR1 LGHNA, CDR2 YNFKEQ. The V gene lost 1 base and the J gene lost 9 bases, with 7 bases spanning the gap. The CDR3 loop is CASSQVRGSPLHF. Incomplete CDR3 DNA: TGTGCCAGCAGCCAAGTCAGAGGTTCACCC.

Points on this clone: The missing CDR3 end, 3 residues past where the read stops, is filled in from the germline J gene. The V call is TRBV19, the J call TRBJ1-1; 9 bases fit TRBD1. This CDR3 comprises 16 residues. CDR1 LNHDA and CDR2 SQIVND come from the germline V gene (reference sequence). V trimming: 4 bases; J trimming: 5 bases; junction bases outside the gene matches: 11. The part of the CDR3 DNA that was read is TGTGCCAGTAGTAAACAGGGGGCGCTGGCAGGAACTGAA. Protein sequence: CASSKQGALAGTE. The complete CDR3 protein is CASSKQGALAGTEAFF.

In regard to this clone: The read stops 3 residues short of the end of the CDR3; the missing end is completed from the germline J gene. The rearrangement joins TRBV29-1 to TRBJ1-1; D is ambiguous. This CDR3 spans 13 amino acids. Germline lookup yields CDR1 SQVTM and CDR2 ANQGSEA. V lost 3 bases and J lost 1, with 9 bases in between. CDR3 loop: CSVDYRGNTEAFF. Incomplete CDR3 DNA: TGCAGCGTTGATTATCGGGGGAACACTGAA. The entire variable domain, with the rest obtained from reference TRBV29-1 and TRBJ1-1, is as follows: SAVISQKPSRDICQRGTSLTIQCQVDSQVTMMFWYRQQPGQSLTLIATANQGSEATYESGFVIDKFPISRPNLTFSTLTVSNMSPEDSSIYLCSVDYRGNTEAFFGQGTRLTVV.

Comments on this clone: The sequence runs out 3 residues before the end of the CDR3; the remainder is reconstructed from the germline J gene. The chain couples TRBV7-3 to TRBJ1-1, with D perhaps matching TRBD1 (5 bases). The V gene's germline CDR1 is SGHTA and CDR2 FQGTGA. V was clipped by 0 bases and J by 1 base, with 9 bases between them. The CDR3 has 15 residues. The part of the CDR3 DNA that was read is TGTGCCAGCAGCTTAACGGCAGGGAAGAACACTGAA. Its protein is CASSLTAGKNTE. In full, the CDR3 reads CASSLTAGKNTEAFF.

As for this clone: The read comes to an end 3 residues before the CDR3 does, leaving the germline J gene to fill in the end. The J gene is TRBJ2-1, the V gene TRBV7-6; D is uncertain. The V end lost 5 bases, the J end lost 8 bases, and 19 bases lay between the germline ends. The CDR3 totals 15 residues. CDR1 is SGHVS, CDR2 FNYEAQ, per germline. CDR3 in amino acids: CASSPPPARVYEQFF. The covered CDR3 bases are TGTGCCAGCAGCCCACCACCGGCTAGAGTCTATGAG.

A remark on this clone: The missing CDR3 end, 3 residues past where the read stops, is filled in from the germline J gene. This chain links TRBV5-4 with TRBJ1-1, with TRBD1 as a possible D gene (5 bases). CDR3 length equals 13 residues. Looked up from germline, CDR1 is SGHNT and CDR2 is YYREEE (reference sequence). The V and J ends lost 0 bases and 4 bases respectively, with 7 bases between them. CDR3 bases read: TGTGCCAGCAGCTTGGGGACAAGCACTGAA. It encodes CASSLGTSTE. The full-length CDR3 reads as CASSLGTSTEAFF.

On this clone: An end of the junction does not agree with germline; a read error may underlie this. The read ends 3 residues early relative to the CDR3; the germline J gene fills the gap. Additional DNA sequences in this sample encode the identical CDR3. The chain has TRBV19 and TRBJ1-3, with a weak D call TRBD1 (6 bases). The CDR3 totals 13 residues. Per the germline V gene, CDR1 is LNHDA and CDR2 is SQIVND (reference sequence). CDR3 amino acids: CASGQYSGNTIYF. CDR3 DNA (partial): TGTGCCAGTGGACAGTACTCTGGAAACACA. The full variable domain, in which reference TRBV19 and TRBJ1-3 provide the parts outside the CDR3, is DGGITQSPKYLFRKEGQNVTLSCEQNLNHDAMYWYRQDPGQGLRLIYYSQIVNDFQKGDIAEGYSVSREKKESFPLTVTSAQKNPTAFYLCASGQYSGNTIYFGEGSWLTVV.

Worth noting for this clone: The sequence runs out 3 residues before the end of the CDR3; the remainder is reconstructed from the germline J gene. The chain couples TRBV19 to TRBJ1-2, with D uncertain. Germline V gene sequence: CDR1 LNHDA, CDR2 SQIVND (reference sequence). The CDR3 covers 12 residues. The sequenced part of the CDR3 DNA is TGTGCCAGTTTTGGCCCCCGCAGGGGC. Its protein product is CASFGPRRG. The full CDR3 reads CASFGPRRGYTF.

As to this clone: The CDR3 goes on 3 residues after the read ends, and that part is filled in from the germline J gene. This sample also contains other DNA sequences that code for the same CDR3. This chain uses TRBV20-1 with TRBJ2-2; 10 positions agree with TRBD2. The CDR3 sequence is 16 residues long. The germline V gene has CDR1 DFQATT and CDR2 SNEGSKA (reference sequence). The V and J ends lost 0 bases and 3 bases, in that order; junction bases with no gene match: 4. The CDR3 loop is CSARDSGGADTGELFF. The CDR3 DNA, read in part, is TGCAGTGCTAGAGACAGCGGGGGGGCCGACACCGGGGAG.

To note about this clone: The read ends 3 residues early relative to the CDR3; the germline J gene fills the gap. This rearrangement joins TRBV2 to TRBJ1-5; a weak D match, TRBD1 (5 bases). The CDR3 loop spans 13 amino acids. Trimming took 7 bases from V and 8 from J, leaving 15 bases between them. The germline gives CDR1 SNHLY, CDR2 FYNNEI. Partial CDR3 DNA: TGTGCCAGCAACCAGGGAGGGGTGAAGCCC. Its translation: CASNQGGVKP. The whole CDR3 protein reads CASNQGGVKPQHF.